This T cell receptor (beta chain) was profiled in a study of blood T cell repertoires in COVID-19. Study information: Specimens from acute and convalescent COVID-19 originated in the United States, Italy and Spain. PBMCs, B-cell-depleted T cells, or T cells were the source of the cDNA or gDNA that made up the material.

Per the original data handling: Researchers report that nucleated cell counts were estimated from reference gene primer amplification. Measured with immunoSEQ multiplex PCR; TCRdb has only the in-frame clones, and not every one. V, J and clone size are those of that table, while D and trimming were read from the DNA. The table lists hundreds of thousands of clones, roughly 80% of them singletons. Germline V CDR1 and CDR2: MNHEY, SVGAGI. The CDR3 sequence is 11 residues long. Trimming took off 6 bases at V and 11 bases at J, with 10 bases between the two ends. Sequencing was done on a sample of peripheral blood. This chain uses TRBV6-5 with TRBJ1-4, with unresolved D. The receptor comes from a woman older than 75 with acute or convalescent COVID-19. The CDR3 DNA sequence: TGTGCCAGCAGGCTAGGAAGGAAACTGTTTTTT. Translation: CASRLGRKLFF.